This TCR beta chain was recorded in a study of Graves' ophthalmopathy and Graves' hyperthyroidism. In this cohort, patients with other autoimmune diseases, uncontrolled infections, pregnancy or lactation were excluded. This clonotype was detected only once. Per germline, CDR1 DFQATT and CDR2 SNEGSKA (reference sequence). Between the trimmed V and J ends, which lost 0 bases and 7 bases, there was a span of 18 bases. The CDR3 length is 15 residues. Beta-chain TCR CDR3 regions were amplified from RNA transcripts. First-round RT-PCR with HTBI primers preceded a second-round multiplex PCR. TCRdb called the multiplex PCR reads again in MiXCR, with one record for every CDR3 protein. Among about 380,000 distinct CDR3 sequences listed, over 15% were seen once.

This TCR was recovered from a woman younger than 30 with stable Graves' hyperthyroidism. Sequenced sample: peripheral blood. J is TRBJ1-1 and V is TRBV20-1; D is possibly TRBD1 (5 bases). This CDR3 reads CSARDWKRGLDEAFF. CDR3 nucleotide sequence: TGCAGTGCTAGAGATTGGAAAAGGGGCCTGGATGAAGCTTTCTTT.